These 31 T cell receptor beta chains originate from one sample sequenced in a study of early T cells in non-severe SARS-CoV-2 infection. MiXCR, applied by TCRdb to the 5' RACE reads, yields one record per CDR3 protein. Among approximately 52,000 distinct CDR3 sequences, 7% to 10% were seen once, and the ten largest hold roughly 4.2%. The sample consisted of whole blood. These receptors came from an adult who was a healthcare worker with PCR-confirmed SARS-CoV-2 infection or an uninfected control (not recorded which).

The V gene is TRBV7-7, the J gene TRBJ2-1; maybe TRBD1 (6 bases). V lost 5 bases and J 7 bases, leaving 12 bases between the germline ends. This CDR3 has 13 residues. Germline V gene sequence: CDR1 SSHAT, CDR2 FNYEAQ (reference sequence). The CDR3 reads CASSATRGNEQFF. As DNA, the CDR3 is TGTGCCAGCAGCGCAACAAGGGGGAATGAGCAGTTCTTC.

This clonotype has ten or more counts. The CDR3 region has the DNA TGTGCCAGCACACCTGCGGGGGCCAACGTCCTGACTTTC. The encoded protein is CASTPAGANVLTF. The chain carries TRBV13 and TRBJ2-6; D is unclear. V was clipped by 7 bases and J by 4 bases, with 8 bases between them. CDR3 size: 13 residues. The germline CDR1 and CDR2 sequences are PRHDT and FYEKMQ (reference sequence).

This clonotype was recorded a few times. V is TRBV7-9 and J is TRBJ2-7, with no clear D. This CDR3 has 11 amino acids. The V end lost 1 base, the J end lost 5 bases, and 3 bases lay between the germline ends. Germline V gene data show CDR1 as SEHNR and CDR2 as FQNEAQ (reference sequence). The CDR3 coding sequence is TGTGCCAGCAGCTTAGTAAACGAGCAGTACTTC. Translated: CASSLVNEQYF. Full variable domain (outside the CDR3, taken from reference TRBV7-9 and TRBJ2-7): DTGVSQNPRHKITKRGQNVTFRCDPISEHNRLYWYRQTLGQGPEFLTYFQNEAQLEKSRLLSDRFSAERPKGSFSTLEIQRTEQGDSAMYLCASSLVNEQYFGPGTRLTVT.

The chain has TRBV11-2 and TRBJ2-5; D call uncertain. Germline V gene lookup returns CDR1 SGHAT and CDR2 FQNNGV. The ends were cut back, 4 bases at V and 0 bases at J, with 12 bases in the middle. The CDR3 runs 15 residues. The CDR3 nucleotides read TGTGCCAGCAGCTACCGACTGCGGAACCAAGAGACCCAGTACTTC. Its translation is CASSYRLRNQETQYF.

This clonotype was detected a few times. The rearrangement links TRBV10-3 to TRBJ2-2; D ambiguous. V was shortened by 3 bases and J by 6 bases, with 5 bases between the two germline ends. Germline lookup yields CDR1 ENHRY and CDR2 SYGVKD. The CDR3 loop spans 12 amino acids. In DNA, the CDR3 is TGTGCCATCAGTGATACCTCCGGGGAGCTGTTTTTT. This gives the protein CAISDTSGELFF.

This clonotype came up a few times. The V and J genes are TRBV23-1 and TRBJ1-4; D remains unclear. TRBV23-1 is an ORF for which the function is uncertain. This CDR3 contains 11 residues. V dropped 2 bases and J dropped 14 bases, with 9 bases sitting between them. CDR3 sequence (DNA): TGCGCCAGCAGTCAAGGAAGAGGGCTGTTTTTT. This codes for CASSQGRGLFF.

This clonotype has more than one count but fewer than ten. The chain employs TRBV7-6 and TRBJ2-7, with 10 bases fitting TRBD1. Germline V gene data show CDR1 as SGHVS and CDR2 as FNYEAQ. V lost 3 bases, J lost 1 base, and 6 bases stayed unmatched. CDR3 length equals 16 residues. The CDR3 region has the DNA TGTGCCAGCAGCTTCGAGGACAGGGGGAATTCCTACGAGCAGTACTTC. Translating it yields CASSFEDRGNSYEQYF.

The J gene is TRBJ2-1, the V gene TRBV12-3 or TRBV12-4, with TRBD2 matching 13 bases. This CDR3 has 15 residues. J gave up 6 bases and V 8 bases, and 7 bases lay outside the gene matches. The CDR3 sequence: CASQTLAGGFNEQFF. Here the CDR3 DNA reads TGTGCCAGCCAAACACTAGCGGGAGGGTTCAATGAGCAGTTCTTC.

This clonotype came up a few times. V gene TRBV14 combines with J gene TRBJ1-1, with TRBD1 as a possible D gene (5 bases). The CDR3 is 14 amino acids. The V and J ends lost 0 bases and 11 bases respectively, with 16 bases between them. Germline CDR1 reads SGHDN; CDR2 reads FVKESK. Here the CDR3 reads CASSQEEGRGAAFF. The CDR3 nucleotides read TGTGCCAGCAGCCAAGAGGAGGGACGAGGTGCGGCTTTCTTT.

The chain employs TRBV6-7 and TRBJ2-3, with a weak D call TRBD2 (6 bases). TRBV6-7 is filed as an ORF, its function uncertain. V lost 2 bases and J 4 bases, leaving 10 bases between the germline ends. The CDR3 contains 14 residues. The CDR3 loop reads CASSYASGADTQYF. The CDR3 nucleotides read TGTGCCAGCAGTTACGCGTCGGGGGCAGATACGCAGTATTTT.

The chain recombines TRBV11-2 with TRBJ2-2; D unresolved. This CDR3 is built from 13 residues. V lost 6 bases, J lost 2 bases, and 7 bases lay in between. The germline gives CDR1 SGHAT, CDR2 FQNNGV. CDR3 region: CASSDTNTGELFF. CDR3 coding DNA: TGTGCCAGCAGTGACACTAACACCGGGGAGCTGTTTTTT.

This clonotype was seen repeatedly, ten times or more. The rearrangement joins TRBV12-3 or TRBV12-4 to TRBJ1-3, with no clear D. This CDR3 has 13 amino acids. The V end lost 3 bases, the J end lost 2 bases, and 5 bases lay between the germline ends. The CDR3 loop is CASSFGAGNTIYF. The CDR3 DNA is TGTGCCAGCAGTTTTGGGGCTGGAAACACCATATATTTT.

This clonotype has at least ten counts. This rearrangement joins TRBV5-5 to TRBJ2-3; D perhaps matches TRBD2 (5 bases). Deletions cut 4 bases from V and 7 bases from J, with 16 bases between. Germline V lookup: CDR1 SGHKS, CDR2 YYEKEE (reference sequence). The CDR3 spans 14 residues. The CDR3 nucleotides read TGTGCCAGCAGCGCCCCCACACGGGGAAATACGCAGTATTTT. It codes for CASSAPTRGNTQYF. Based on the CDR3 plus reference TRBV5-5 and TRBJ2-3, the full variable domain is DAGVTQSPTHLIKTRGQQVTLRCSPISGHKSVSWYQQVLGQGPQFIFQYYEKEERGRGNFPDRFSARQFPNYSSELNVNALLLGDSALYLCASSAPTRGNTQYFGPGTRLTVL.

This clonotype was observed at least ten times. This chain uses TRBV28 with TRBJ1-1; a weak D match, TRBD1 (6 bases). This CDR3 is 15 amino acids long. Germline values: CDR1 MDHEN, CDR2 SYDVKM. V lost 8 bases and J 5 bases, leaving 21 bases between the germline ends. CDR3 sequence (DNA): TGTGCCAGCTTTTCCGGGGGCAGGGTGGTGACTGAAGCTTTCTTT. Translating it yields CASFSGGRVVTEAFF. Variable domain in full (rest from reference TRBV28 and TRBJ1-1): DVKVTQSSRYLVKRTGEKVFLECVQDMDHENMFWYRQDPGLGLRLIYFSYDVKMKEKGDIPEGYSVSREKKERFSLILESASTNQTSMYLCASFSGGRVVTEAFFGQGTRLTVV.

This sequence joins TRBV7-3 and TRBJ2-5; D is uncertain. Germline CDR1 is SGHTA and CDR2 is FQGTGA. The CDR3 contains 13 residues. Deletions cut 1 base from V and 2 bases from J, with 5 bases between. CDR3 bases: TGTGCCAGCAGCTTAAGTCCACAAGAGACCCAGTACTTC. It translates to CASSLSPQETQYF.

The CDR3 region is CASSRALYGYTF. Here the CDR3 DNA reads TGTGCCAGCAGCCGGGCCCTCTATGGCTACACCTTC. The chain couples TRBV14 to TRBJ1-2; D is ambiguous. Deletions cut 4 bases from V and 4 bases from J, with 7 bases between. Germline values: CDR1 SGHDN, CDR2 FVKESK. The CDR3 is 12 residues long.

The genes are TRBV11-2 and TRBJ2-5, with unresolved D. The CDR3 is 13 amino acids. V was shortened by 5 bases and J by 7 bases, with 14 bases between the two germline ends. Germline-derived CDR1 and CDR2 are SGHAT and FQNNGV. CDR3 sequence reads: CASSPPGIPTQYF. CDR3 bases: TGTGCCAGCAGCCCCCCCGGTATCCCGACCCAGTACTTC.

This clonotype was counted only a few times. J is TRBJ2-4 and V is TRBV3-1; 7 bases are a match to TRBD1. The germline CDR1 and CDR2 sequences are LGHDT and YNNKEL (reference sequence). V was clipped by 3 bases and J by 5 bases; unmatched bases: 4. This CDR3 has 14 amino acids. In DNA form, the CDR3 reads TGTGCCAGCAGCCATTGGGACAGAGAAAACATTCAGTACTTC. Amino acid sequence: CASSHWDRENIQYF.

This clonotype appeared many times. The V call is TRBV3-1, the J call TRBJ2-3; D ambiguous. Germline V lookup: CDR1 LGHDT, CDR2 YNNKEL (reference sequence). Trimming removed 1 base at V and 4 bases at J, with 30 bases between. This CDR3 contains 21 residues. The CDR3 here is CASSQVSGSLVLRPSADTQYF. DNA of the CDR3: TGTGCCAGCAGCCAAGTTTCGGGTTCTTTGGTCCTTCGACCGTCCGCAGATACGCAGTATTTT.

The gene calls are TRBV29-1 and TRBJ2-3; a weak D match, TRBD1 (6 bases). Germline CDR1 is SQVTM and CDR2 is ANQGSEA. This CDR3 has 14 residues. Trimming removed 6 bases at V and 2 bases at J, with 15 bases between. CDR3 in DNA: TGCAGCGTCAATCCTACAGGGCCCACAGATACGCAGTATTTT. Translated, it gives CSVNPTGPTDTQYF.

This clonotype was observed a handful of times. The genes are TRBV5-1 and TRBJ2-7; D perhaps matches TRBD2 (7 bases). Trimming stripped 2 bases from V and 6 bases from J, with 15 bases between. From germline, CDR1 is SGHRS and CDR2 YFSETQ. The CDR3 contains 14 residues. The CDR3 loop is CASSFEGGRFEQYF. The CDR3 nucleotides are TGCGCCAGCAGCTTCGAGGGGGGGCGCTTCGAGCAGTACTTC.

V usage is TRBV20-1 and J usage is TRBJ2-3, with D possibly being TRBD2 (5 bases). The V gene's germline CDR1 is DFQATT and CDR2 SNEGSKA (reference sequence). V was cut by 3 bases and J by 5 bases, with 12 bases left in between. The CDR3 totals 13 residues. CDR3 sequence: CSASSVAGDTQYF. CDR3 in DNA: TGCAGTGCTAGCTCGGTGGCGGGAGATACGCAGTATTTT.

This clonotype has just a few counts. The J gene is TRBJ1-5, the V gene TRBV6-5, with D possibly being TRBD1 (5 bases). The germline V gene encodes CDR1 MNHEY and CDR2 SVGAGI. The V and J ends lost 4 bases and 8 bases respectively, with 9 bases between them. The CDR3 sequence is 12 residues long. The CDR3, as DNA: TGTGCCAGCAGTTCCTTGGGGGAGCCCCAGCATTTT. Protein product: CASSSLGEPQHF.

At least ten counts were recorded for this clonotype. V and J are TRBV20-1 and TRBJ1-1, with 9 bases fitting TRBD1. Germline V lookup: CDR1 DFQATT, CDR2 SNEGSKA (reference sequence). CDR3 size: 14 residues. V lost 1 base, J lost 7 bases, and 7 bases stayed unmatched. CDR3 coding DNA: TGCAGTGCTAGAGCGACAGGGGGAATCGATGAAGCTTTCTTT. This codes for CSARATGGIDEAFF.

The table lists this clonotype with a few counts. CDR3 loop: CASSVQGADTEAFF. CDR3 sequence (DNA): TGTGCCAGCAGCGTACAGGGGGCGGACACTGAAGCTTTCTTT. J is TRBJ1-1 and V is TRBV13; 9 bases are shared with TRBD1. The CDR3 length is 14 residues. Trimming removed 5 bases from V and 3 bases from J; junction bases left unmatched: 4. Per the germline V gene, CDR1 is PRHDT and CDR2 is FYEKMQ (reference sequence). Drawing the rest from reference TRBV13 and TRBJ1-1, the complete variable domain is AAGVIQSPRHLIKEKRETATLKCYPIPRHDTVYWYQQGPGQDPQFLISFYEKMQSDKGSIPDRFSAQQFSDYHSELNMSSLELGDSALYFCASSVQGADTEAFFGQGTRLTVV.

This clonotype was detected a few times. The V and J genes are TRBV12-3 or TRBV12-4 and TRBJ1-2; D is unresolved. The CDR3 has 13 residues. Trimming shortened V by 5 bases and J by 7 bases, and 14 bases separated the two germline ends. As DNA, the CDR3 is TGTGCCAGCAGTGGTGGGCTACGGGCTGGCTACACCTTC. Its protein is CASSGGLRAGYTF.

To note about this clonotype: A read error may explain this, as a much larger clone is one base away. Because it lacks the conserved phenylalanine or tryptophan at the end, this CDR3 is likely a read error. The V gene is TRBV14, the J gene TRBJ2-3; the D is unclear. The CDR3 has 16 amino acids. Germline V gives CDR1 SGHDN, CDR2 FVKESK. Trimming cost V 5 bases and J 2 bases, with 17 bases left between them. CDR3 in DNA: TGTGCCAGCAGCTACGGCGGCGGCGGCGACACAGATACGCAGTATTTG. Amino acids: CASSYGGGGDTDTQYL.

This clonotype appeared many times. The V gene is TRBV25-1, the J gene TRBJ1-2; maybe TRBD1 (5 bases). This CDR3 contains 15 residues. V gave up 4 bases and J gave up 6 bases, with 18 bases separating them. Germline CDR1 reads MGHDK; CDR2 reads SYGVNS. The CDR3 DNA sequence: TGTGCCAGCAGTGTCCCGGGACCTCAAGTCGATGGCTACACCTTC. This translates into CASSVPGPQVDGYTF.

This clonotype has a count of ten or more. The CDR3, as DNA: TGCAGTGCTAGGCCAGGCACAGATACGCAGTATTTT. Translating it yields CSARPGTDTQYF. The rearrangement joins TRBV20-1 to TRBJ2-3, with D unresolved. Germline V gene sequence: CDR1 DFQATT, CDR2 SNEGSKA (reference sequence). This CDR3 has 12 residues. V lost 3 bases to trimming and J lost 1 base, with 5 bases between them.

This clonotype has at least ten counts. The rearrangement joins TRBV20-1 to TRBJ1-1; possible D gene TRBD1, 6 bases. CDR1 DFQATT and CDR2 SNEGSKA come from the germline V gene (reference sequence). The CDR3 is 12 amino acids. V lost 2 bases to trimming and J lost 8 bases, with 12 bases between them. The CDR3 loop is CSARNREREAFF. CDR3 DNA sequence: TGCAGTGCTAGAAACAGGGAGAGGGAAGCTTTCTTT.

This clonotype was seen more than once but under ten times. In DNA form, the CDR3 reads TGCGCCAGCAGCAGCAGGGGGCGAGCTGGGGCCAACGTCCTGACTTTC. Protein: CASSSRGRAGANVLTF. The chain has TRBV4-1 and TRBJ2-6; TRBD1 matches at 8 bases. CDR3 length equals 16 residues. Germline V CDR1 and CDR2: MGHRA, YSYEKL. Losses at the gene ends were 5 bases for V and 2 bases for J; bases not matched to a gene: 5.